The rows below give T cell receptor beta chains drawn from one sample of a study of radiotherapy plus CTLA-4 blockade in lung cancer. Here immunoSEQ multiplex PCR was the method, and the copy in TCRdb shows in-frame clones only, minus some. Here the sample spans roughly 86,000 clones, over 80% being singletons. Sequenced material: peripheral blood, taken from a patient treated with radiotherapy plus ipilimumab. These TCRs come from a human donor with non-small cell lung cancer who had stable disease on radiotherapy plus ipilimumab. Each CDR3 is given without its conserved first and last residue.

TRBV28	TRBJ1-2	ASSPQTLGGYGYT
TRBV9	TRBJ2-5	ASSTGRGLKETQY
TRBV28	TRBJ1-1	ASRQEGMGPPQNTEAF
TRBV5-5	TRBJ1-2	ASSLVRGLGYT
TRBV9	TRBJ2-3	ASSVEAALDTQY
TRBV5-4	TRBJ2-5	ASSFSAGQFETQY
TRBV19	TRBJ2-7	ASRKEASGAYEQY
TRBV7-8	TRBJ1-4	ASSLDRSEKLF
TRBV11-2	TRBJ2-2	ASSLLGQGIGGELF
TRBV28	TRBJ2-7	ASSLISYEQY
TRBV9	TRBJ1-4	ASSVALGQGNEKLF
TRBV11-2	TRBJ2-3	ASSLLAVRTDTQY
TRBV11-2	.	ASSRGAASSYEQY
TRBV28	TRBJ2-5	ASSRDYQETQY
TRBV9	TRBJ1-2	ASSVAPLGTGFTYGYT
TRBV15	TRBJ2-7	ATSRDFAKGGEQY
TRBV9	TRBJ2-7	ASSTAGGPREQY
TRBV11-3	TRBJ2-1	ASSHRGPTNEQF
TRBV27	TRBJ1-1	AIARKPNTEAF
TRBV6-6	TRBJ2-1	ATGTGSWGEQF
TRBV5-1	TRBJ2-1	ASSLTGGSYNEQF
TRBV27	TRBJ2-7	ASSLSAGFYEQY
TRBV18	TRBJ1-5	ASSPGTGANQPQH
TRBV7-8	TRBJ2-7	ASSLQGKDEQY
TRBV5-1	TRBJ1-1	ASSSIRGGRTEAF
TRBV19	TRBJ1-5	ASRLTRQGAGQPQH
TRBV18	TRBJ2-5	ASSLGGPETQY
TRBV27	TRBJ2-3	ASSFWDRPTDTQY
TRBV28	TRBJ1-3	ASSLGEVSGNTIY
TRBV5-1	TRBJ1-1	ASSMGQARTNTEAF
TRBV7-9	TRBJ2-7	ASSQPRGFFSYEQY
TRBV6-5	TRBJ1-6	ASSQGDNSPLH
TRBV11-3	TRBJ2-7	ASSLGSQGSYEQY
TRBV11-2	TRBJ1-6	ASSLGSGQSPSPLH
TRBV7-6	TRBJ1-4	ASSLGFRAATNEKLF
TRBV29-1	TRBJ2-2	SVKGPGLNTGELF
TRBV19	TRBJ2-7	ASGVTGERAYEQY
TRBV19	TRBJ2-5	ASSTGQKRTQY
TRBV6-5	TRBJ1-1	ASSRETDTEAF
TRBV29-1	TRBJ2-1	SVERDERF
TRBV11-2	TRBJ2-2	ASSLVSGVLNTGELF
TRBV6-5	TRBJ2-7	ASSPAAGSEQY
TRBV20-1	TRBJ2-7	SARLAVGLY
TRBV19	TRBJ2-2	ASTPGRRDTGELF
TRBV5-6	TRBJ2-5	ASSLKDSLQTQY
TRBV7-2	TRBJ2-1	ASSLAMGAGGFVKNEQF
TRBV9	TRBJ2-2	ASSVGRNTGELF
TRBV7-9	TRBJ2-3	ASSSDGAGAHPY
TRBV6-1	TRBJ1-1	ASSELGTEAF
TRBV28	TRBJ2-6	ASSYQPSGANVLT
TRBV19	TRBJ1-3	ASNPGQSSGNTIY
TRBV6-6	TRBJ2-1	ASSRDRGRNEQF
TRBV13	TRBJ2-2	ASSLRTSGTNTGELF
TRBV19	TRBJ2-1	ATNEKAGVGNEQF
TRBV5-1	TRBJ2-5	ASSLVASGQETQY
TRBV27	TRBJ1-4	ASSFSPTGEKLF
TRBV5-1	TRBJ2-1	ASSWDGLSYNEQF